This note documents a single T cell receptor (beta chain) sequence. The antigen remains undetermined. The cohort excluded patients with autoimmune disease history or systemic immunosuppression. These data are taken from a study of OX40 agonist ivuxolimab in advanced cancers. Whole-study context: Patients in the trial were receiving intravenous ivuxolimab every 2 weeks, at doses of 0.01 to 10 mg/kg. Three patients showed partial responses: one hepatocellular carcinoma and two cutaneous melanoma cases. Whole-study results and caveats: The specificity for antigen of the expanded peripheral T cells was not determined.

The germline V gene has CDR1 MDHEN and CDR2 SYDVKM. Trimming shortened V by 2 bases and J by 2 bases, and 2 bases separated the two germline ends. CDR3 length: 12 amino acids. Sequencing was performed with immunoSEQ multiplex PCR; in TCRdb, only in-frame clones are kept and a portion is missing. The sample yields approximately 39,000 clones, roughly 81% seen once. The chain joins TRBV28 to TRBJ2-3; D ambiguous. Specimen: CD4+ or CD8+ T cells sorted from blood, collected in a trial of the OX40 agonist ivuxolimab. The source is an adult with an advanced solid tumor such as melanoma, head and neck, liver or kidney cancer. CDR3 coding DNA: TGTGCCAGCAGTTTAACCACAGATACGCAGTATTTT. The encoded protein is CASSLTTDTQYF.